This T cell receptor (beta chain) is drawn from a study of blood T cell repertoires in COVID-19. At the level of the study: Some COVID-19 samples were acute and others convalescent; all came from the United States, Italy and Spain. Sources were T cells, B-cell-depleted T cells, or PBMCs; the material itself was cDNA or gDNA.

The protocol was immunoSEQ multiplex PCR, while the TCRdb copy is restricted to in-frame clones and leaves out a portion. The sample consists of some 270,000 clones, approximately 86% of them appearing once. Germline CDR1 reads SGHRS; CDR2 reads YFSETQ. The CDR3 loop spans 14 amino acids. V lost 2 bases and J lost 0, with 8 bases in between. The source of this sequence is a man aged 40-49 years with active or convalescent COVID-19. The chain is built from TRBV5-1 and TRBJ1-1; D not certain. What was sequenced was peripheral blood. The CDR3: CASSFASMNTEAFF. CDR3 sequence (DNA): TGCGCCAGCAGCTTTGCCAGTATGAACACTGAAGCTTTCTTT.